Below, one T cell receptor beta chain is given with its context. V lost 0 bases, J lost 8 bases, and 7 bases lay in between. Per the germline V gene, CDR1 is MNHNY and CDR2 is SVGAGI (reference sequence). The CDR3 is made up of 12 amino acids. This record comes from a study of cytomegalovirus exposure and HLA in healthy donors. The primer mix had 60 Vbeta and 13 Jbeta primers. Measured with immunoSEQ multiplex PCR; TCRdb has only the in-frame clones, and not every one. The table includes about 100,000 clones, roughly 70% detected once. The rearrangement uses TRBV6-6 and TRBJ2-5; no reliable D call. This sequence originates from a middle-aged man in good health and CMV-seropositive. The specimen was PBMCs. The CDR3 DNA is TGTGCCAGCAGTTACTCTGAGAACACCCAGTACTTC. Translation: CASSYSENTQYF.